These 24 T cell receptor beta chains were sequenced from one sample in a study of cytomegalovirus exposure and HLA in healthy donors. Assay: immunoSEQ multiplex PCR; the TCRdb copy retains only in-frame clones and omits some. There are about 130,000 clones in the sample; about nine tenths occur only once, and approximately 2% lies in the top ten. The sample taken for sequencing was PBMCs. The source of these receptors is a woman younger than 35 in good health and CMV-seronegative.

The V call is TRBV13, the J call TRBJ2-3, with D perhaps TRBD1 (6 bases). The V gene lost 5 bases and the J gene lost 4 bases, with 16 bases spanning the gap. This CDR3 is built from 15 residues. From germline, CDR1 is PRHDT and CDR2 FYEKMQ (reference sequence). The CDR3 protein is CASSHYGTLSDTQYF. The CDR3 bases are TGTGCCAGCAGCCACTACGGGACACTTTCAGATACGCAGTATTTT.

The chain combines TRBV6-1 with TRBJ2-7; D might be TRBD2 (7 bases). With 8 bases removed from V and 4 bases from J, the gap between germline ends came to 12 bases. The CDR3 covers 12 residues. Germline V lookup: CDR1 MNHNS, CDR2 SASEGT. CDR3 sequence: CASGKGGYEQYF. The DNA of the CDR3 is TGTGCCAGCGGGAAGGGGGGGTACGAGCAGTACTTC.

The CDR3 sequence is CASSAEGQGTDTQYF. The CDR3 coding sequence is TGTGCCAGCAGCGCCGAAGGACAGGGGACAGATACGCAGTATTTT. V usage is TRBV9 and J usage is TRBJ2-3, with 9 bases matching TRBD1. The CDR3 covers 15 residues. V was pared by 3 bases and J by 3 bases, with 5 bases of the junction left unmatched. Germline lookup yields CDR1 SGDLS and CDR2 YYNGEE.

This chain connects TRBV6-5 to TRBJ2-1; 8 nucleotides agree with TRBD2. This CDR3 is built from 14 residues. Germline V gives CDR1 MNHEY, CDR2 SVGAGI. J gave up 7 bases and V 5 bases, and 7 bases lay outside the gene matches. In DNA form, the CDR3 reads TGTGCCAGCAGTCCCGGGACTAGAGGGAATGAGCAGTTCTTC. Its translation: CASSPGTRGNEQFF.

The chain employs TRBV5-1 and TRBJ2-5; TRBD1 might be the D (6 bases). Germline V lookup: CDR1 SGHRS, CDR2 YFSETQ. V was pared by 0 bases and J by 5 bases, with 17 bases between. This CDR3 region has 16 residues. CDR3 sequence: CASSLGGHSQGETQYF. The CDR3 nucleotides read TGCGCCAGCAGCTTGGGAGGACATTCCCAGGGGGAGACCCAGTACTTC.

V gene TRBV4-1 combines with J gene TRBJ2-6; 12 bases are a match to TRBD2. CDR1 and CDR2 from the germline V gene are MGHRA and YSYEKL. CDR3 length equals 19 residues. V was pared by 0 bases and J by 3 bases, with 6 bases of the junction left unmatched. CDR3 sequence (DNA): TGCGCCAGCAGCCAAGAGGCTAGCGGGAGGGCCCGTGGGGCCAACGTCCTGACTTTC. Translation: CASSQEASGRARGANVLTF.

This chain joins TRBV19 and TRBJ2-7; TRBD1 agrees at 7 bases. Losses at the gene ends were 4 bases for V and 3 bases for J; bases not matched to a gene: 3. Looked up from germline, CDR1 is LNHDA and CDR2 is SQIVND (reference sequence). This CDR3 contains 13 residues. This CDR3 is CASSTRQGYEQYF. The CDR3 region has the DNA TGTGCCAGTAGTACTAGACAGGGCTACGAGCAGTACTTC.

The chain couples TRBV2 to TRBJ2-3, with unresolved D. There are 12 residues in the CDR3. CDR1 SNHLY and CDR2 FYNNEI come from the germline V gene. V was pared by 5 bases and J by 4 bases, with 7 bases between. For the CDR3, the DNA is TGTGCCAGCAGTCGAGATGCAGATACGCAGTATTTT. Translating it yields CASSRDADTQYF.

This chain links TRBV29-1 with TRBJ2-3; 9 nucleotides match TRBD2. Germline assignment: CDR1 SQVTM and CDR2 ANQGSEA. The CDR3 loop spans 13 amino acids. V was pared by 7 bases and J by 4 bases, with 6 bases of the junction left unmatched. CDR3 region: CSARTSEADTQYF. CDR3 DNA sequence: TGCAGCGCTCGGACTAGCGAGGCAGATACGCAGTATTTT.

This clone was found once. V and J are TRBV27 and TRBJ2-1; 13 nucleotides agree with TRBD2. CDR1 MNHEY and CDR2 SMNVEV come from the germline V gene (reference sequence). This CDR3 is 16 amino acids long. V shed 5 bases, J shed 5 bases, and the junction held 6 bases outside the gene matches. For the CDR3, the DNA is TGTGCCAGCAGTCTAGGGACTAGCGGGATAAACAATGAGCAGTTCTTC. Translated: CASSLGTSGINNEQFF.

The rearrangement joins TRBV5-4 to TRBJ1-1; D is possibly TRBD1 (6 bases). Trimming removed 5 bases from V and 5 bases from J, with 16 bases in between. Germline loops: CDR1 SGHNT, CDR2 YYREEE (reference sequence). The CDR3 sequence is 14 residues long. CDR3 coding DNA: TGTGCCAGCAGTTTTACAGGGTTATCGACTGAAGCTTTCTTT. Protein: CASSFTGLSTEAFF.

This rearrangement joins TRBV5-1 to TRBJ2-1, with 8 bases identical to TRBD1. Germline-derived CDR1 and CDR2 are SGHRS and YFSETQ. The CDR3 is 17 amino acids. V gave up 2 bases and J gave up 5 bases; unmatched junction bases: 12. CDR3 bases: TGCGCCAGCAGCTTTGCTTACAGGGGGAAGAGGAACAATGAGCAGTTCTTC. Residues: CASSFAYRGKRNNEQFF.

This clone is a singleton in its sample. The rearrangement links TRBV5-4 to TRBJ2-1; a weak D match, TRBD1 (6 bases). Trimming shortened V by 4 bases and J by 4 bases, and 18 bases separated the two germline ends. CDR3 length: 16 amino acids. The germline CDR1 and CDR2 sequences are SGHNT and YYREEE (reference sequence). Here the CDR3 reads CASSHTGTTPYNEQFF. The CDR3 DNA follows: TGTGCCAGCAGCCACACCGGGACAACACCTTACAATGAGCAGTTCTTC.

This chain links TRBV10-3 with TRBJ2-7, with TRBD2 identical over 10 bases. CDR3 length: 17 amino acids. Germline V gives CDR1 ENHRY, CDR2 SYGVKD. With 2 bases clipped from V and 7 bases from J, the junction kept 14 bases outside the gene matches. Here the CDR3 DNA reads TGTGCCATCAGTGAGAAAAATTTGCTAGCGGGAGTTGGTGAGCAGTACTTC. It encodes CAISEKNLLAGVGEQYF.

The gene calls are TRBV27 and TRBJ2-7, with 10 bases aligning to TRBD2. With V trimmed by 1 base and J by 2 bases, 2 bases remained unmatched. Germline CDR1 is MNHEY and CDR2 is SMNVEV (reference sequence). This CDR3 comprises 15 residues. The CDR3 spells CASSLFSGGPYEQYF. The DNA of the CDR3 is TGTGCCAGCAGTTTATTTAGCGGGGGGCCCTACGAGCAGTACTTC.

This clone was seen only once. The chain employs TRBV7-3 and TRBJ2-1, with 14 nucleotides matching TRBD2. This CDR3 has 15 residues. Trimming at V came to 3 bases and at J to 7 bases, leaving 2 bases not matched to a gene. Germline CDR1 is SGHTA and CDR2 is FQGTGA. The CDR3 DNA reads TGTGCCAGCAGCTTCGGGACTAGCGGGAGTAATGAGCAGTTCTTC. Translating it yields CASSFGTSGSNEQFF.

CDR3 nucleotide sequence: TGTGCCAGCAGTGACCCGGTTGCGCTAGAGGAGCAGTACTTC. This codes for CASSDPVALEEQYF. The chain combines TRBV6-1 with TRBJ2-7, with D unclear. Germline CDR1 reads MNHNS; CDR2 reads SASEGT. Trimming took 3 bases from V and 7 from J, leaving 16 bases between them. The CDR3 totals 14 residues.

The V call is TRBV7-2, the J call TRBJ2-5; D is perhaps TRBD1 (5 bases). CDR1 and CDR2 (germline): SGHTA, FQGNSA. The CDR3 is made up of 13 amino acids. Trimming shortened V by 1 base and J by 5 bases, and 8 bases separated the two germline ends. The CDR3 sequence: CASSLGAGETQYF. DNA of the CDR3: TGTGCCAGCAGCTTAGGAGCAGGGGAGACCCAGTACTTC.

The V gene is TRBV5-1, the J gene TRBJ2-3; D unclear. Trimming took off 0 bases at V and 2 bases at J, with 7 bases between the two ends. CDR1 is SGHRS and CDR2 is YFSETQ in the germline V gene. There are 14 residues in the CDR3. CDR3 protein: CASSLVPNTDTQYF. CDR3 DNA sequence: TGCGCCAGCAGCTTGGTCCCCAACACAGATACGCAGTATTTT.

The chain is built from TRBV7-9 and TRBJ2-6; tentative D call: TRBD2 (6 bases). The CDR3 sequence is 18 residues long. Germline loops: CDR1 SEHNR, CDR2 FQNEAQ (reference sequence). V was trimmed by 4 bases and J by 0 bases, leaving 16 bases between them. CDR3 DNA sequence: TGTGCCAGCAGCTCTACCTTGGGACTGAACTCTGGGGCCAACGTCCTGACTTTC. Its translation is CASSSTLGLNSGANVLTF.

The chain combines TRBV4-1 with TRBJ1-2, with 8 bases fitting TRBD1. With V trimmed by 0 bases and J by 4 bases, 7 bases remained unmatched. CDR3 length: 16 residues. CDR1 is MGHRA, CDR2 YSYEKL, per germline. CDR3 region: CASSQDGQGIGYGYTF. The CDR3 region has the DNA TGCGCCAGCAGCCAAGACGGACAGGGAATCGGCTATGGCTACACCTTC.

The chain combines TRBV14 with TRBJ1-2, with 7 bases aligning to TRBD1. Losses at the gene ends were 5 bases for V and 7 bases for J; bases not matched to a gene: 4. Germline CDR1 is SGHDN and CDR2 is FVKESK. This CDR3 is 12 amino acids long. The CDR3 spells CASSYRGGGYTF. CDR3 nucleotides: TGTGCCAGCAGCTACAGGGGTGGTGGCTACACCTTC.

The sample holds one count of this clone. The rearrangement joins TRBV18 to TRBJ2-3, with D possibly being TRBD2 (6 bases). Germline CDR1 reads KGHSH; CDR2 reads LQKENI. The V end was cut by 0 bases, the J end by 2 bases, with 15 bases between. This CDR3 has 17 amino acids. Written as DNA, the CDR3 is TGTGCCAGCTCACCACCAAGGAGCGGGCCTCTCACAGATACGCAGTATTTT. Translating gives CASSPPRSGPLTDTQYF.

V is TRBV11-2 and J is TRBJ1-5; no firm D call. Trimming shortened V by 0 bases and J by 7 bases, and 13 bases separated the two germline ends. The CDR3 runs 15 residues. Germline CDR1 reads SGHAT; CDR2 reads FQNNGV. The CDR3 is CASSLEPWAPQPQHF. CDR3 nucleotide sequence: TGTGCCAGCAGCTTAGAGCCTTGGGCTCCCCAGCCCCAGCATTTT.